The following is a T cell receptor beta chain sequence with its context. Its antigen is unknown. Between the trimmed V and J ends, which lost 10 bases and 6 bases, there was a span of 15 bases. The CDR3 extends over 12 amino acids. Germline V CDR1 and CDR2: MDHEN, SYDVKM. The record originates from a study of shared clonotypes between healthy human individuals. Several immunoSEQ 96-well plates shared each subset's DNA, each plate a replicate. Sequencing was performed with immunoSEQ multiplex PCR; in TCRdb, only in-frame clones are kept and a portion is missing. The sample records some 2,500,000 clones, 93% being singletons. Findings and caveats of the study: For sorted subsets, rarefaction showed incomplete sequencing despite large depth.

The TCR was taken from a man aged 18 to 35 in good health. Some clones in this sample may be carry-over from other donors' samples. V is TRBV28 and J is TRBJ1-1, with TRBD1 as a possible D gene (6 bases). Specimen: naive CD4+ T cells from PBMCs. The subset is: CD45RA+ positively selected. The CDR3 here is CATSPGESEAFF. The CDR3 coding sequence is TGTGCCACCTCCCCAGGGGAATCTGAAGCTTTCTTT.